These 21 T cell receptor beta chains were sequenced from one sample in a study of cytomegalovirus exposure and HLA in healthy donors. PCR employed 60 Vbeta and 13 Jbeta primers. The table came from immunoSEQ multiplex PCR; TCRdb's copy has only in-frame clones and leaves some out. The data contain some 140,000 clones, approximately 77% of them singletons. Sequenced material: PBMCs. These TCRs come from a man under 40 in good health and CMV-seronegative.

Here the CDR3 reads CAWSTTGVTEAFF. DNA of the CDR3: TGTGCCTGGAGTACTACAGGGGTGACTGAAGCTTTCTTT. This chain uses TRBV30 with TRBJ1-1, with TRBD1 matching 7 bases. This CDR3 comprises 13 residues. The V and J ends lost 2 bases and 5 bases, in that order; junction bases with no gene match: 5. The germline V gene encodes CDR1 GTSNPN and CDR2 SVGIG (reference sequence).

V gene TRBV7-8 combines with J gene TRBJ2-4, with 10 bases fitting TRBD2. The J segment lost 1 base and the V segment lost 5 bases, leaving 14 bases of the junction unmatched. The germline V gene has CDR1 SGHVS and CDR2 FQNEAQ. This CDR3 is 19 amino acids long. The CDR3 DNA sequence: TGTGCCAGCAGCCCGATTCAGCGGGAGGGCCGATGGGCCAAAAACATTCAGTACTTC. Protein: CASSPIQREGRWAKNIQYF.

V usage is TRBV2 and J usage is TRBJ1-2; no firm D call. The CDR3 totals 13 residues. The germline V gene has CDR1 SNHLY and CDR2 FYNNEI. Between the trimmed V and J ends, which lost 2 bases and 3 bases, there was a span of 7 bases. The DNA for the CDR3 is TGTGCCAGCAGTGAAAGCGGGGACTATGGCTACACCTTC. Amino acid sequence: CASSESGDYGYTF.

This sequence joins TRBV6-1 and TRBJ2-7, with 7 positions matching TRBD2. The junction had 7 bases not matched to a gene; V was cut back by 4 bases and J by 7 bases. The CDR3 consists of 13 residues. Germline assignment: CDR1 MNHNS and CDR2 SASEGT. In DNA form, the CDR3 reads TGTGCCAGCAGTGCTCGGGGGGTCGGAGAGCAGTACTTC. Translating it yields CASSARGVGEQYF.

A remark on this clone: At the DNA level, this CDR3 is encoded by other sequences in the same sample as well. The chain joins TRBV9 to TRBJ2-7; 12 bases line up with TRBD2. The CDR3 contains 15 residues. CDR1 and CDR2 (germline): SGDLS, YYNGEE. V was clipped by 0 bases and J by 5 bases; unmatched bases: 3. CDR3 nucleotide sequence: TGTGCCAGCAGCGTAGGGGGACTAGCGGGCGACGAGCAGTACTTC. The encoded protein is CASSVGGLAGDEQYF.

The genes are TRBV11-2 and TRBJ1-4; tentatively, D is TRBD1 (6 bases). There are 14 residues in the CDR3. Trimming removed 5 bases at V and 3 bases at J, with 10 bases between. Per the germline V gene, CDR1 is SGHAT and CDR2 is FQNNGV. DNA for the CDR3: TGTGCCAGCAGCCAACAGGGAGCTAATGAAAAACTGTTTTTT. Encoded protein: CASSQQGANEKLFF.

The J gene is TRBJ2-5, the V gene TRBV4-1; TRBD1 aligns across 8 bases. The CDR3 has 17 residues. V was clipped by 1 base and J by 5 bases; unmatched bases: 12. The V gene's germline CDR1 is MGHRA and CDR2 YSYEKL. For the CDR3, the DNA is TGCGCCAGCAGCCAAGTGTCAGGGGGCGCGGCAGGGGAGACCCAGTACTTC. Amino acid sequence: CASSQVSGGAAGETQYF.

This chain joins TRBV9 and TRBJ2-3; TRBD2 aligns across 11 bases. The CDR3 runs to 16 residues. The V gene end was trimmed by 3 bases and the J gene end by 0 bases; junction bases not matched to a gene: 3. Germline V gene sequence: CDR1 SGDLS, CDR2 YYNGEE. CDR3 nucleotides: TGTGCCAGCAGCGAGGGACTAGCGGATAGCACAGATACGCAGTATTTT. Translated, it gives CASSEGLADSTDTQYF.

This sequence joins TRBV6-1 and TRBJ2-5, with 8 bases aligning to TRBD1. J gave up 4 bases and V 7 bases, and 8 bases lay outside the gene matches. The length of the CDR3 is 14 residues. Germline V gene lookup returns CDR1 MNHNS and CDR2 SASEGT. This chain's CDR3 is CASTRQGAGETQYF. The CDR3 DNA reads TGTGCCAGCACGAGGCAGGGGGCCGGAGAGACCCAGTACTTC.

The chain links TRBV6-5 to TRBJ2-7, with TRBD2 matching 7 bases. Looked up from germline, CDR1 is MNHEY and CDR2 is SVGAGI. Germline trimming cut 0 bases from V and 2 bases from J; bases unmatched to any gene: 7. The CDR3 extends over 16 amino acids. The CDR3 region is CASSYSTGGSTYEQYF. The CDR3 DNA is TGTGCCAGCAGTTACTCGACCGGGGGGAGCACCTACGAGCAGTACTTC.

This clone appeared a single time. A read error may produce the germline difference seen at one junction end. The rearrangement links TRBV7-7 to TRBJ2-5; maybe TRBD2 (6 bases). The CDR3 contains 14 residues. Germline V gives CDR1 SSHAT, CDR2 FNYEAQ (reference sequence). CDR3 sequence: CASSRDLYQETQYF. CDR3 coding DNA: TGTGCTAGCAGCCGGGACTTGTACCAAGAGACCCAGTACTTC.

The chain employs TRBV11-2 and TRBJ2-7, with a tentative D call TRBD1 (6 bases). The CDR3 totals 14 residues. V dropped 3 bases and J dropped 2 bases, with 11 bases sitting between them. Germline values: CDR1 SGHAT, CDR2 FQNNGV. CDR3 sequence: CASSLGAATYEQYF. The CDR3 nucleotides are TGTGCCAGCAGCTTGGGGGCAGCTACCTACGAGCAGTACTTC.

CDR3 bases: TGTGCCAGCAGCCTAGCGGGACCCTACAATGAGCAGTTCTTC. Its translation is CASSLAGPYNEQFF. The genes are TRBV5-4 and TRBJ2-1; 9 bases fit TRBD2. The CDR3 contains 14 residues. Germline CDR1 reads SGHNT; CDR2 reads YYREEE (reference sequence). The ends lost 4 bases at V and 2 bases at J; junction bases unmatched: 1. The full variable domain, its missing parts supplied by reference TRBV5-4 and TRBJ2-1, is ETGVTQSPTHLIKTRGQQVTLRCSSQSGHNTVSWYQQALGQGPQFIFQYYREEENGRGNFPPRFSGLQFPNYSSELNVNALELDDSALYLCASSLAGPYNEQFFGPGTRLTVL.

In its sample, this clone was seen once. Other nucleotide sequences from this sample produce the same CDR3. The CDR3, as DNA: TGTGCCAGTAGTATAGGCCAGGGTAGCAATCAGCCCCAGCATTTT. Its translation is CASSIGQGSNQPQHF. The rearrangement uses TRBV19 and TRBJ1-5, with TRBD1 as a possible D gene (5 bases). This CDR3 has 15 amino acids. Trimming stripped 1 base from V and 0 bases from J, with 7 bases between. The germline CDR1 and CDR2 sequences are LNHDA and SQIVND (reference sequence).

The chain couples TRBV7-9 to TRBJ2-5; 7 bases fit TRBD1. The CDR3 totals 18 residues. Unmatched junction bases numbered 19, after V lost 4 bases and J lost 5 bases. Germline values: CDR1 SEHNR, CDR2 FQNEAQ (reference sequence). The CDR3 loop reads CASSSLGRGGLAGETQYF. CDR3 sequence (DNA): TGTGCCAGCAGCTCGCTTGGGAGAGGGGGCCTCGCAGGCGAGACCCAGTACTTC.

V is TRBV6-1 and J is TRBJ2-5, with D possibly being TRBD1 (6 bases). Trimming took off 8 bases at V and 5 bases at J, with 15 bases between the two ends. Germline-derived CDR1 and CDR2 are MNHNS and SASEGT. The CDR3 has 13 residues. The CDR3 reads CASGLQGVETQYF. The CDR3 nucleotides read TGTGCCAGCGGATTACAGGGAGTGGAGACCCAGTACTTC.

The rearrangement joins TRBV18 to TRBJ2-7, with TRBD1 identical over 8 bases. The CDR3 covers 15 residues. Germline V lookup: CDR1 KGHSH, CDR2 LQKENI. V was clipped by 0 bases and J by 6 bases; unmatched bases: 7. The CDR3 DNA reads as TGTGCCAGCTCACCACCAGTCCGGACAGGGTCCGAGCAGTACTTC. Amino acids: CASSPPVRTGSEQYF.

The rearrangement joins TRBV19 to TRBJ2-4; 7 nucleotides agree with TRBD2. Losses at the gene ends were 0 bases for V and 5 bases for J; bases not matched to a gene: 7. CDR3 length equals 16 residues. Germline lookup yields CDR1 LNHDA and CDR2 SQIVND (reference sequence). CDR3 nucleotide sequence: TGTGCCAGTAGTATAGATGGGAGGGCCGGGGAAAACATTCAGTACTTC. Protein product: CASSIDGRAGENIQYF.

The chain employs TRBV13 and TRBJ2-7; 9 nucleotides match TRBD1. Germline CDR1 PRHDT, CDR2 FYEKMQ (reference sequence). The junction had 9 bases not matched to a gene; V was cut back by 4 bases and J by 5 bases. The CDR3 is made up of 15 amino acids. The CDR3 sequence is CASSSTGTGIDEQYF. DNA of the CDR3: TGTGCCAGCAGCTCAACCGGGACAGGGATCGACGAGCAGTACTTC. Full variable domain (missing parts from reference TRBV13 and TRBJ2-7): AAGVIQSPRHLIKEKRETATLKCYPIPRHDTVYWYQQGPGQDPQFLISFYEKMQSDKGSIPDRFSAQQFSDYHSELNMSSLELGDSALYFCASSSTGTGIDEQYFGPGTRLTVT.

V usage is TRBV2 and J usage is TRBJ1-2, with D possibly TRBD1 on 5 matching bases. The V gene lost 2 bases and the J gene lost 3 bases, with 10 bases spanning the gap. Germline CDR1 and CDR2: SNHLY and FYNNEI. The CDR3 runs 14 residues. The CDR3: CASSEWGGYYGYTF. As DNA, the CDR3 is TGTGCCAGCAGTGAATGGGGGGGGTACTATGGCTACACCTTC.

CDR3 coding DNA: TGTGCCAGCAATACGGGATACGGAAACACCATATATTTT. Encoded protein: CASNTGYGNTIYF. The V call is TRBV2, the J call TRBJ1-3; D is unresolved. The germline V gene has CDR1 SNHLY and CDR2 FYNNEI. The CDR3 is 13 amino acids. V lost 7 bases, J lost 4 bases, and 11 bases lay in between.